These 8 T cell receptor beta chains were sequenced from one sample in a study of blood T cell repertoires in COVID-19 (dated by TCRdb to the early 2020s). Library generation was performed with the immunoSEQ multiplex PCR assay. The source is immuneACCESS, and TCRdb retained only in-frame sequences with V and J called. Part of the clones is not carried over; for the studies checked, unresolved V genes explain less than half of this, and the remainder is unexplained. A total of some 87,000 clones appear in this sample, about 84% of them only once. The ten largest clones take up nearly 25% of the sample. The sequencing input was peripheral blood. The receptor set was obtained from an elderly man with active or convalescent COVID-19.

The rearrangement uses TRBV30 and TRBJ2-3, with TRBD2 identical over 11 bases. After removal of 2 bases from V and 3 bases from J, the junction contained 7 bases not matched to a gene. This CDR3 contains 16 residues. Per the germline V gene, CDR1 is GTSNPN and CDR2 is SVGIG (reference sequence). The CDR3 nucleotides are TGTGCCTGGAGTCGGCTAGCGGGGGGAAAGACAGATACGCAGTATTTT. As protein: CAWSRLAGGKTDTQYF.

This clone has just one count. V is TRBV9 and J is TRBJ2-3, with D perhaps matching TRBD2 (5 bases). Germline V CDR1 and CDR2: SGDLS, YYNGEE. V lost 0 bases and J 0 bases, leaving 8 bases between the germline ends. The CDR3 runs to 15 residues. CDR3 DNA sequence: TGTGCCAGCAGCGTAGCTGGGAGAAGCACAGATACGCAGTATTTT. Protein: CASSVAGRSTDTQYF.

CDR3 region: CASSPGTSTGELFF. CDR3 nucleotides: TGCGCCAGCAGCCCCGGGACTTCCACCGGGGAGCTGTTTTTT. This chain links TRBV5-1 with TRBJ2-2; maybe TRBD2 (6 bases). The CDR3 covers 14 residues. The germline V gene encodes CDR1 SGHRS and CDR2 YFSETQ. V lost 4 bases and J 4 bases, leaving 11 bases between the germline ends. The entire variable domain, with the rest obtained from reference TRBV5-1 and TRBJ2-2, is as follows: KAGVTQTPRYLIKTRGQQVTLSCSPISGHRSVSWYQQTPGQGLQFLFEYFSETQRNKGNFPGRFSGRQFSNSRSEMNVSTLELGDSALYLCASSPGTSTGELFFGEGSRLTVL.

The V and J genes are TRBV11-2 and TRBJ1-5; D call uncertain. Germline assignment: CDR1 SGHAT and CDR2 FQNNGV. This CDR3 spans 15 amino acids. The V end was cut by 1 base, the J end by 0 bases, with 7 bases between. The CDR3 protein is CASSLGINSNQPQHF. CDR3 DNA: TGTGCCAGCAGCTTAGGTATTAATAGCAATCAGCCCCAGCATTTT.

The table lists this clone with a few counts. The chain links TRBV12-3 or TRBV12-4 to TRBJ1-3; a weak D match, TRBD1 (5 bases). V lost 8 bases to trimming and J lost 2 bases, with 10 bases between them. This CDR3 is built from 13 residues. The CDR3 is CASQGRTGNTIYF. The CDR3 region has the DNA TGTGCCAGCCAGGGCCGGACTGGAAACACCATATATTTT.

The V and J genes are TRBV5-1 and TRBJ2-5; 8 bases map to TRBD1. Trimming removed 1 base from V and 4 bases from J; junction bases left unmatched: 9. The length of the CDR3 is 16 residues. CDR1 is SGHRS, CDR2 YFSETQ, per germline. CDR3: CASSLLGGQARETQYF. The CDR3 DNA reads TGCGCCAGCAGCTTGTTGGGGGGACAGGCGCGAGAGACCCAGTACTTC.

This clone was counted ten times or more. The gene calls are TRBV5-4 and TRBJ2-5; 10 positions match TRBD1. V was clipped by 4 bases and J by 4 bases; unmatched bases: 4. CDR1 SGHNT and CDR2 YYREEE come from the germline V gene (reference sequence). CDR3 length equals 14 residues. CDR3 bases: TGTGCCAGCAGCCCGACAGGGGGCATAGAGACCCAGTACTTC. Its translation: CASSPTGGIETQYF.

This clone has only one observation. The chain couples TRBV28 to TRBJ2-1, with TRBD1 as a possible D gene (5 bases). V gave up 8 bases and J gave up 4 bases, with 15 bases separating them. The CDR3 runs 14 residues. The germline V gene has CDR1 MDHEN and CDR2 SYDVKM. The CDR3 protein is CASRLRQIYNEQFF. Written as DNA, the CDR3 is TGTGCCAGCCGCCTTCGACAGATATACAATGAGCAGTTCTTC.